Below, 12 T cell receptor beta chains from the same sample are listed, as sequenced in a study of T cells in tuberculosis. TCRdb keeps only in-frame clones here, not all; method: immunoSEQ multiplex PCR. The table includes roughly 44,000 clones, 90% to 95% detected once. Sample: PBMCs. These receptors originate from a donor aged 10-30 years with latent tuberculosis or without tuberculosis infection.

This rearrangement joins TRBV9 to TRBJ2-5; 9 bases line up with TRBD2. CDR1 is SGDLS and CDR2 is YYNGEE in the germline V gene. Trimming removed 0 bases from V and 2 bases from J; junction bases left unmatched: 5. CDR3 length equals 16 residues. CDR3 nucleotide sequence: TGTGCCAGCAGCGTAGGTGCGGGGGGGCGACAAGAGACCCAGTACTTC. It translates to CASSVGAGGRQETQYF.

The V call is TRBV29-1, the J call TRBJ2-7, with D tentatively TRBD1 (6 bases). Trimming stripped 1 base from V and 6 bases from J, with 16 bases between. This CDR3 is built from 14 residues. Germline CDR1 reads SQVTM; CDR2 reads ANQGSEA. The CDR3 spells CSVEGGRVPGEQYF. The CDR3 region has the DNA TGCAGCGTTGAAGGGGGGCGCGTTCCGGGCGAGCAGTACTTC.

The chain recombines TRBV27 with TRBJ2-2; 9 nucleotides line up with TRBD1. The CDR3 runs to 15 residues. Germline-derived CDR1 and CDR2 are MNHEY and SMNVEV (reference sequence). Trimming cost V 6 bases and J 4 bases; bases outside gene matches: 6. The CDR3 DNA reads as TGTGCCAGCAGCACGGGACAGGGTTCCACCGGGGAGCTGTTTTTT. It translates to CASSTGQGSTGELFF.

This chain uses TRBV9 with TRBJ2-2; perhaps TRBD2 as D (5 bases). V gave up 1 base and J gave up 8 bases, with 12 bases separating them. This CDR3 comprises 14 residues. The germline V gene has CDR1 SGDLS and CDR2 YYNGEE. The CDR3 protein is CASSVWRMQGELFF. For the CDR3, the DNA is TGTGCCAGCAGCGTATGGAGGATGCAGGGGGAGCTGTTTTTT.

The chain is built from TRBV20-1 and TRBJ1-1; no reliable D call. The CDR3 loop spans 11 amino acids. The V gene lost 5 bases and the J gene lost 2 bases, with 6 bases spanning the gap. CDR1 and CDR2 (germline): DFQATT, SNEGSKA (reference sequence). The CDR3 spells CSAWTNTEAFF. The CDR3 coding sequence is TGCAGTGCTTGGACTAACACTGAAGCTTTCTTT.

The chain joins TRBV7-9 to TRBJ1-1, with D uncertain. CDR3 length equals 15 residues. Deletions cut 6 bases from V and 2 bases from J, with 16 bases between. The germline V gene encodes CDR1 SEHNR and CDR2 FQNEAQ (reference sequence). The CDR3 nucleotides are TGTGCCAGCAGGCCACCCCGCGGGAGAAACACTGAAGCTTTCTTT. This sequence encodes CASRPPRGRNTEAFF. The whole variable domain, filled in from reference TRBV7-9 and TRBJ1-1, reads DTGVSQNPRHKITKRGQNVTFRCDPISEHNRLYWYRQTLGQGPEFLTYFQNEAQLEKSRLLSDRFSAERPKGSFSTLEIQRTEQGDSAMYLCASRPPRGRNTEAFFGQGTRLTVV.

This chain joins TRBV7-8 and TRBJ1-4; TRBD1 is a possible D gene (5 bases). The ends were cut back, 4 bases at V and 7 bases at J, with 13 bases in the middle. Germline V gives CDR1 SGHVS, CDR2 FQNEAQ. The CDR3 length is 14 residues. The CDR3 nucleotides are TGTGCCAGCAGCTCCCGGGACTGGAGTGAAAAACTGTTTTTT. It codes for CASSSRDWSEKLFF.

The chain has TRBV18 and TRBJ1-1; TRBD1 aligns across 11 bases. Looked up from germline, CDR1 is KGHSH and CDR2 is LQKENI. CDR3 length equals 15 residues. J lost 4 bases, V lost 2 bases, and 3 bases had no gene match. The DNA of the CDR3 is TGTGCCAGCTCACCAGGGACAGGGGGAGGCACTGAAGCTTTCTTT. Its protein product is CASSPGTGGGTEAFF.

DNA of the CDR3: TGTGCCAGCTCACAGGACAGGGCGATTACATTGAAACTGTTTTTT. This translates into CASSQDRAITLKLFF. The chain recombines TRBV18 with TRBJ1-4; 8 bases are a match to TRBD1. Germline V gene lookup returns CDR1 KGHSH and CDR2 LQKENI. The trim removed 4 bases at V and 11 bases at J, leaving 12 bases unmatched. This CDR3 comprises 15 residues.

The rearrangement joins TRBV2 to TRBJ2-2; D not resolved. Germline values: CDR1 SNHLY, CDR2 FYNNEI. V lost 5 bases to trimming and J lost 5 bases, with 9 bases between them. The CDR3 totals 13 residues. In nucleotides, the CDR3 is TGTGCCAGCAGTTTTCTCGTGACCGGGGAGCTGTTTTTT. This sequence encodes CASSFLVTGELFF.

V usage is TRBV5-1 and J usage is TRBJ2-3; D not certain. The CDR3 is 15 amino acids. V was pared by 0 bases and J by 2 bases, with 10 bases between. Per germline, CDR1 SGHRS and CDR2 YFSETQ. The CDR3 nucleotides read TGCGCCAGCAGCTTGGTTTCAGGTCCCACAGATACGCAGTATTTT. Its protein product is CASSLVSGPTDTQYF.

This clone counts as medium-sized. The chain is built from TRBV25-1 and TRBJ2-7; a weak D match, TRBD1 (7 bases). Germline assignment: CDR1 MGHDK and CDR2 SYGVNS. Deletions cut 4 bases from V and 0 bases from J, with 16 bases between. The CDR3 covers 16 residues. The CDR3 nucleotides read TGTGCCAGCAGTGGGGGGGACAGTACCTCCTCCTACGAGCAGTACTTC. Translated, it gives CASSGGDSTSSYEQYF.